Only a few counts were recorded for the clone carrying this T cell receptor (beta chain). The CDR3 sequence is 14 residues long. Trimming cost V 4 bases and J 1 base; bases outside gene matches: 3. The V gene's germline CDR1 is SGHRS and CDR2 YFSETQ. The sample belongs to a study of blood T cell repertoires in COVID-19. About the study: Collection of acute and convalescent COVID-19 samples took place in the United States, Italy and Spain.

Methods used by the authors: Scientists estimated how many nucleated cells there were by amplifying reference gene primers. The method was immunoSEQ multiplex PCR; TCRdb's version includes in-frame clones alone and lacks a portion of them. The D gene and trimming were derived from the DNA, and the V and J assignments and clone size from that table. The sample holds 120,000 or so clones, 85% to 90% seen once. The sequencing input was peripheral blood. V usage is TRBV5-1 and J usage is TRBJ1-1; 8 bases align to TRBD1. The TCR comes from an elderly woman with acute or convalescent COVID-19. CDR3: CASSPTGANTEAFF. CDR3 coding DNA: TGCGCCAGCAGCCCGACAGGGGCGAACACTGAAGCTTTCTTT.